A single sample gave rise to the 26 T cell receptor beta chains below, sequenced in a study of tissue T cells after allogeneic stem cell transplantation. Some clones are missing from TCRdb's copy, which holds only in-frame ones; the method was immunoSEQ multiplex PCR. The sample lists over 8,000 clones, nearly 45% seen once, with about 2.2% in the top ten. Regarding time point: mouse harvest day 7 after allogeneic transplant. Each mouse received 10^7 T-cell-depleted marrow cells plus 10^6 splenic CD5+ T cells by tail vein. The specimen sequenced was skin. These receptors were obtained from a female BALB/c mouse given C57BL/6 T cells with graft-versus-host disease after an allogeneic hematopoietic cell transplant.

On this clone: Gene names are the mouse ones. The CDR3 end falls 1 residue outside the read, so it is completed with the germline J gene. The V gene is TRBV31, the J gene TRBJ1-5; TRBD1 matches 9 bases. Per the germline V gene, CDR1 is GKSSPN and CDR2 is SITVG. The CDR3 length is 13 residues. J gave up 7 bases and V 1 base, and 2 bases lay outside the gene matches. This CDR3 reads CAWSPDRGQAPLF. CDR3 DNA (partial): TGTGCCTGGAGTCCGGACAGGGGACAGGCTCCGCTT.

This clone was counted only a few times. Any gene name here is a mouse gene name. The part of the CDR3 DNA that was read is TGTGCCAGCAGTGAAGGGGACAGGGATAATTCGCCCCTCTAC. It translates to CASSEGDRDNSPLY. The complete CDR3 sequence is CASSEGDRDNSPLYF. The chain couples TRBV13-3 to TRBJ1-6; 9 bases line up with TRBD1. The read comes to an end 1 residue before the CDR3 does, leaving the germline J gene to fill in the end. TRBJ1-6 is marked as an open reading frame, function uncertain. In germline, CDR1 is NNHDY, CDR2 SYVADS. This CDR3 contains 15 residues. With 2 bases clipped from V and 5 bases from J, the junction kept 2 bases outside the gene matches.

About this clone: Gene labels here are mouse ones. The CDR3 reads CASSSTGGSNERLFF. Incomplete CDR3 DNA: TGTGCCAGCAGCTCGACAGGGGGCTCCAACGAAAGATTATTT. The rearrangement joins TRBV3 to TRBJ1-4, with 10 bases fitting TRBD1. The CDR3 goes on 1 residue after the read ends, and that part is filled in from the germline J gene. Germline V gene lookup returns CDR1 SNHLY and CDR2 FYNGKV (reference sequence). The V gene end was trimmed by 4 bases and the J gene end by 2 bases; junction bases not matched to a gene: 1. The CDR3 spans 15 residues.

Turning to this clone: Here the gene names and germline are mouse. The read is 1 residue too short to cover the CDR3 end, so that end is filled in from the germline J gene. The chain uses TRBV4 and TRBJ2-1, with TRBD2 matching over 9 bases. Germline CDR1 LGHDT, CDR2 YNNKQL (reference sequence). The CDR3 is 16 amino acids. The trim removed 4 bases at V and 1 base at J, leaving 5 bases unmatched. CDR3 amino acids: CASSSGGGENYAEQFF. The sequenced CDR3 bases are TGTGCCAGCAGCTCTGGGGGGGGCGAGAACTATGCTGAGCAGTTC.

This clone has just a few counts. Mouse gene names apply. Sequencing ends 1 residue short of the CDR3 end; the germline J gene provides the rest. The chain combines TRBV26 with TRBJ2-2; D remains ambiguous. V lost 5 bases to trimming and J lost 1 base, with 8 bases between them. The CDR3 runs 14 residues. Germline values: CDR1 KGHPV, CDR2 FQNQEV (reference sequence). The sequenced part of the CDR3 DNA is TGTGCCAGCAGTGTTGGCATAAACACCGGGCAGCTCTAC. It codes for CASSVGINTGQLY. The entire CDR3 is CASSVGINTGQLYF.

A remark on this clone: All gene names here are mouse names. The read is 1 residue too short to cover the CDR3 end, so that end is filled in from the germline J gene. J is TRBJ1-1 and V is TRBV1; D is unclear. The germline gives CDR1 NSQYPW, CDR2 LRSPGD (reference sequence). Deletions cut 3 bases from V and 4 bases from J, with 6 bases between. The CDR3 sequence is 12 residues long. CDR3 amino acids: CTCSAGVTEVFF. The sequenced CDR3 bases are TGCACCTGCAGTGCGGGAGTCACAGAAGTCTTC.

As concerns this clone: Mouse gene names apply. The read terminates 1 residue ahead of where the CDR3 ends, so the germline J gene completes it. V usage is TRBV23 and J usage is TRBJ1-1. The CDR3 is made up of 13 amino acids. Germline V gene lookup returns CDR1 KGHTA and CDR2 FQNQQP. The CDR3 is CSSSQGANTEVFF. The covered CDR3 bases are TGCTCCAGCAGTCAGGGGGCAAACACAGAAGTCTTC. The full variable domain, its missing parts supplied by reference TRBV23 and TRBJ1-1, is DAAVTQKPRYLIKMKGQEAEMKCIPEKGHTAVFWYQQKQSKELKFLIYFQNQQPLDQIDMVKERFSAVCPSSSLCSLGIRTCEAEDSALYLCSSSQGANTEVFFGKGTRLTVV.

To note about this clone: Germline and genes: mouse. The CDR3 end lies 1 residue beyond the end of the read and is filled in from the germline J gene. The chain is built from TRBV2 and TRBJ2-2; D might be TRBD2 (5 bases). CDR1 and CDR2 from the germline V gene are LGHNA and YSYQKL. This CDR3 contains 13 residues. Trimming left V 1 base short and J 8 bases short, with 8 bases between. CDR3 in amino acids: CASSQAGPGQLYF. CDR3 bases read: TGTGCCAGCAGCCAAGCTGGGCCGGGGCAGCTCTAC. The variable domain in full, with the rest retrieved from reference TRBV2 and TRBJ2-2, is DPKIIQKPKYLVAVTGSEKILICEQYLGHNAMYWYRQSAKKPLEFMFSYSYQKLMDNQTASSRFQPQSSKKNHLDLQITALKPDDSATYFCASSQAGPGQLYFGEGSKLTVL.

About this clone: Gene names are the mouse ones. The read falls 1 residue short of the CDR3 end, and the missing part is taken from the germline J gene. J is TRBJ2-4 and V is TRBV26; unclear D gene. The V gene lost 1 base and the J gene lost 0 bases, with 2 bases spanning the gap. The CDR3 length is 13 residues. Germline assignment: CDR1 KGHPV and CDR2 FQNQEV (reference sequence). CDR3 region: CASSLYSQNTLYF. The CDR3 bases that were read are TGTGCCAGCAGTCTGTATAGTCAAAACACCTTGTAC. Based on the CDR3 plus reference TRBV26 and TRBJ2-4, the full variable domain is NSKVIQTPRYLVKGQGQKAKMRCIPEKGHPVVFWYQQNKNNEFKFLINFQNQEVLQQIDMTEKRFSAECPSNSPCSLEIQSSEAGDSALYLCASSLYSQNTLYFGAGTRLSVL.

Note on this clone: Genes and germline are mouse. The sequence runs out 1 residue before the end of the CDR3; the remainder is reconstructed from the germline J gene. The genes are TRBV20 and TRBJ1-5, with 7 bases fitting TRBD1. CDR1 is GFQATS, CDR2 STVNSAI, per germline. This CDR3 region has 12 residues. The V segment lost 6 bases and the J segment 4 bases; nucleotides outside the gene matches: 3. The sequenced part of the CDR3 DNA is TGTGGTGCCTCGACAGGGAACCAGGCTCCGCTT. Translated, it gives CGASTGNQAPL. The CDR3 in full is CGASTGNQAPLF.

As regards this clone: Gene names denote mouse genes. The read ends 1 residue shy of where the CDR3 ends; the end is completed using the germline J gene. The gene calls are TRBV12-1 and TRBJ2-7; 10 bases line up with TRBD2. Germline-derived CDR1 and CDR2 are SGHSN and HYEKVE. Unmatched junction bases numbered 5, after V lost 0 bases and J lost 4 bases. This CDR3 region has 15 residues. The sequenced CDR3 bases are TGTGCCAGCTCTCTCGCTGGGGGGGCGCCTTATGAACAGTAC. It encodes CASSLAGGAPYEQY. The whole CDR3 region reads CASSLAGGAPYEQYF.

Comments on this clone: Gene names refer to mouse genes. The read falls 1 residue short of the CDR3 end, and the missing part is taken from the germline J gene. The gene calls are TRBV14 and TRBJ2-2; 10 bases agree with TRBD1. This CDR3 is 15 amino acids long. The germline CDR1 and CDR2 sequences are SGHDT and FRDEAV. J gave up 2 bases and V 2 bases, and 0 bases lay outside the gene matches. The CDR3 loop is CASSLGQGNTGQLYF. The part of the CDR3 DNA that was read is TGTGCCAGCAGTTTGGGACAGGGGAACACCGGGCAGCTCTAC. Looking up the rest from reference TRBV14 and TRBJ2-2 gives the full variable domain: EAGVTQSPRYAVLQEGQAVSFWCDPISGHDTLYWYQQPRDQGPQLLVYFRDEAVIDNSQLPSDRFSAVRPKGTNSTLKIQSAKQGDTATYLCASSLGQGNTGQLYFGEGSKLTVL.

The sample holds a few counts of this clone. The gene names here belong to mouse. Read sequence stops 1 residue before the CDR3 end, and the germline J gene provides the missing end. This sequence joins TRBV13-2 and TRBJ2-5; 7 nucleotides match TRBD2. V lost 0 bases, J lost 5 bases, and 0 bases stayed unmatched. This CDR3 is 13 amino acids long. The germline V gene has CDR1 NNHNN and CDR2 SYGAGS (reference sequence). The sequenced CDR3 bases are TGTGCCAGCGGTGATGTGGGGGGAGACACCCAGTAC. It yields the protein CASGDVGGDTQY. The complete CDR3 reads CASGDVGGDTQYF.

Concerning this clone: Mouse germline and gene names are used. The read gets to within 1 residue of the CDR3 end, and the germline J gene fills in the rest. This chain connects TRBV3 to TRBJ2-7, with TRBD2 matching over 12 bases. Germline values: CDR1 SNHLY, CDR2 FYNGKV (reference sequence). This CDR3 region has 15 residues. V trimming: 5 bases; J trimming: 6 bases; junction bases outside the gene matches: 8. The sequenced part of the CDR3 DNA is TGTGCCAGCAGCCACCCCGGGACTGGGGGGATTGAACAGTAC. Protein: CASSHPGTGGIEQY. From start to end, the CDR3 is CASSHPGTGGIEQYF.

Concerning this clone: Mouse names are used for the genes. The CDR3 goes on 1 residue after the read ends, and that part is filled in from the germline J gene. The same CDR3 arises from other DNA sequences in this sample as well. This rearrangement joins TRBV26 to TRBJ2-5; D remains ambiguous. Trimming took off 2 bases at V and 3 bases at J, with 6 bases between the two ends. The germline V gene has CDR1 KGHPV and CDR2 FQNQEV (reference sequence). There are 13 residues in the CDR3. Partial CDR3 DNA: TGTGCCAGCAGTCTGCAAGGACAAGACACCCAGTAC. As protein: CASSLQGQDTQY. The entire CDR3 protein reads CASSLQGQDTQYF. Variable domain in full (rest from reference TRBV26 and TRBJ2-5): NSKVIQTPRYLVKGQGQKAKMRCIPEKGHPVVFWYQQNKNNEFKFLINFQNQEVLQQIDMTEKRFSAECPSNSPCSLEIQSSEAGDSALYLCASSLQGQDTQYFGPGTRLLVL.

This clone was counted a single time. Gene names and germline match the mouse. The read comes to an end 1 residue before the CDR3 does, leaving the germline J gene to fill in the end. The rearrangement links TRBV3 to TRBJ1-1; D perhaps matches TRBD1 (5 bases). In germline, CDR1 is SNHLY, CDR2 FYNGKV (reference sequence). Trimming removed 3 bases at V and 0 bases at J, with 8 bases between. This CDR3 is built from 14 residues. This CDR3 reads CASSLGRANTEVFF. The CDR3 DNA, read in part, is TGTGCCAGCAGCTTGGGACGGGCAAACACAGAAGTCTTC.

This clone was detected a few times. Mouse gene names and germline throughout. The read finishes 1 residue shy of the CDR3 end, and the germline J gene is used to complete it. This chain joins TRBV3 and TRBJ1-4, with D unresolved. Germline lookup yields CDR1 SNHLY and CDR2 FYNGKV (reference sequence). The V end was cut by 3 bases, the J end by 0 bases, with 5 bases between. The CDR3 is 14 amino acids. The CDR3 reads CASSFQISNERLFF. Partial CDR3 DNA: TGTGCCAGCAGCTTTCAAATTTCCAACGAAAGATTATTT.

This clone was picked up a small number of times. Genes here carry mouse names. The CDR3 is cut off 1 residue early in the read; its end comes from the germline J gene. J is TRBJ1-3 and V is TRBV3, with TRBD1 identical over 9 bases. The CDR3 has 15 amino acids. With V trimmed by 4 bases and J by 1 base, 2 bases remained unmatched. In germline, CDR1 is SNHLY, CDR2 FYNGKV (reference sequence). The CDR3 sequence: CASSSTGGSGNTLYF. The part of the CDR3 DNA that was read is TGTGCCAGCAGCTCTACAGGGGGCTCTGGAAATACGCTCTAT.

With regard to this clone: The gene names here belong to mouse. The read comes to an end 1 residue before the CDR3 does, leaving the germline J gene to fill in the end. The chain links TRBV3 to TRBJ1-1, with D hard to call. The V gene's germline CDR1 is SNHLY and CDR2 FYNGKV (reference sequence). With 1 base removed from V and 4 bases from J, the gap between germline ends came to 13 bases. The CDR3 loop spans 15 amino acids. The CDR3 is CASSLEGRSITEVFF. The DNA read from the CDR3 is TGTGCCAGCAGCTTAGAAGGCAGATCAATCACAGAAGTCTTC.

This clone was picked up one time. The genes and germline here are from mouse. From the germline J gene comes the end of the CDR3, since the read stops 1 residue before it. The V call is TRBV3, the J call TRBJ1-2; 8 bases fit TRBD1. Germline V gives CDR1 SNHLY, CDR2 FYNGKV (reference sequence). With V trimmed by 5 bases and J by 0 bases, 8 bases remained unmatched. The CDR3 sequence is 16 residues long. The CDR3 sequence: CASSVGTGYTNSDYTF. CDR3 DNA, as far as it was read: TGTGCCAGCAGCGTCGGGACAGGCTATACAAACTCCGACTACACC.

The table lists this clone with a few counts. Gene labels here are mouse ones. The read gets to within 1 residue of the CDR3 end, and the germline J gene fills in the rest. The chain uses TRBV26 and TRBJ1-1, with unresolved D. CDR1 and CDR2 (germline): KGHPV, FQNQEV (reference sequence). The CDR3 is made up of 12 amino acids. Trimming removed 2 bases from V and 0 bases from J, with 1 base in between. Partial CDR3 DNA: TGTGCCAGCAGTCTGCAGAACACAGAAGTCTTC. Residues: CASSLQNTEVF. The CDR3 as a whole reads CASSLQNTEVFF.

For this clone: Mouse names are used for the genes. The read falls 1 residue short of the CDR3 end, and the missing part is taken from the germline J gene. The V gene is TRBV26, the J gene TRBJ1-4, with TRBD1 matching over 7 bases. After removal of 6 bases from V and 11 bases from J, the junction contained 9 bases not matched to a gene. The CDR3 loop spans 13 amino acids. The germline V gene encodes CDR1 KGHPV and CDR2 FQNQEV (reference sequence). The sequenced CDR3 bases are TGTGCCAGCAGCCGACAGGGTGGGGAGAGATTATTT. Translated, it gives CASSRQGGERLF. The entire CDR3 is CASSRQGGERLFF.

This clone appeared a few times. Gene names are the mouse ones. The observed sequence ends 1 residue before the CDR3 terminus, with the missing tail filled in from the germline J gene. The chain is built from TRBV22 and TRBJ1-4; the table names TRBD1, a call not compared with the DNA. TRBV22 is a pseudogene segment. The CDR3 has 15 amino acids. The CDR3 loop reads CASSCLTGEDERLFF. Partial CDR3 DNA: TGTGCCAGCAGTTGTCTCACAGGGGAGGACGAAAGATTATTT.

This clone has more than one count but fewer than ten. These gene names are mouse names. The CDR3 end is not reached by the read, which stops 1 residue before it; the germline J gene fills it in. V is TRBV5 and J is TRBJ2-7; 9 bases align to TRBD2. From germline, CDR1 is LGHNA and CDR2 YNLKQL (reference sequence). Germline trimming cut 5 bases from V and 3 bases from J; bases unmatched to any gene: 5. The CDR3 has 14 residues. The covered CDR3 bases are TGTGCCAGCAGCGGGGACTGGGTGTTCTATGAACAGTAC. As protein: CASSGDWVFYEQY. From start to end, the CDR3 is CASSGDWVFYEQYF.

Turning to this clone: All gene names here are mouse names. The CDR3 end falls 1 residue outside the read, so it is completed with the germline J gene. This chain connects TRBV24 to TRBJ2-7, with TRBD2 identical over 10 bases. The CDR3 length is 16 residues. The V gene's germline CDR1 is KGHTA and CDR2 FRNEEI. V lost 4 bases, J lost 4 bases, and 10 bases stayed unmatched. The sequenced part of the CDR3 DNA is TGTGCCAGCAGTCCCTCTCGACTGGGGGGTTCTTATGAACAGTAC. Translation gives CASSPSRLGGSYEQY. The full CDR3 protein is CASSPSRLGGSYEQYF.

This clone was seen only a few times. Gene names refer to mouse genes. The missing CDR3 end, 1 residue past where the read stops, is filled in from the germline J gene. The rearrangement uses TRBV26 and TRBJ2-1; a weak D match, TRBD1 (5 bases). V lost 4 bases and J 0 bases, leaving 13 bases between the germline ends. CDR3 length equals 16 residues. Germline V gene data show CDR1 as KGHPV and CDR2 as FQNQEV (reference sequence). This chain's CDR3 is CASSRQGFYNYAEQFF. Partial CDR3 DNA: TGTGCCAGCAGTCGGCAGGGTTTCTATAACTATGCTGAGCAGTTC. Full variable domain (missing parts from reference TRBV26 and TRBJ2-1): NSKVIQTPRYLVKGQGQKAKMRCIPEKGHPVVFWYQQNKNNEFKFLINFQNQEVLQQIDMTEKRFSAECPSNSPCSLEIQSSEAGDSALYLCASSRQGFYNYAEQFFGPGTRLTVL.